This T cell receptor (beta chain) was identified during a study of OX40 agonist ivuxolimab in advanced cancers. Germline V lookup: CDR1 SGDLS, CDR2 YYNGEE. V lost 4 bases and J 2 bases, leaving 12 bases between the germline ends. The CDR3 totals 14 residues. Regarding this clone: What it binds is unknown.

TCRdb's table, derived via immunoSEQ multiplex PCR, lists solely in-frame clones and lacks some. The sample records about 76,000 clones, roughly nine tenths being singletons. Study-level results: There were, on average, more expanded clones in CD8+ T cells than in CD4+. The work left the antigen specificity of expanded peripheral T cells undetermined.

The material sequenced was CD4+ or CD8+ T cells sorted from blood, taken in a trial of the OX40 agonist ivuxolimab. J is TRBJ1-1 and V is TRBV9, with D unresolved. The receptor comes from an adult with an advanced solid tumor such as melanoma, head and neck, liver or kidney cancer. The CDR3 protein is CASSPRRVNTEAFF. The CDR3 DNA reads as TGTGCCAGCAGCCCCCGTCGGGTCAACACTGAAGCTTTCTTT.